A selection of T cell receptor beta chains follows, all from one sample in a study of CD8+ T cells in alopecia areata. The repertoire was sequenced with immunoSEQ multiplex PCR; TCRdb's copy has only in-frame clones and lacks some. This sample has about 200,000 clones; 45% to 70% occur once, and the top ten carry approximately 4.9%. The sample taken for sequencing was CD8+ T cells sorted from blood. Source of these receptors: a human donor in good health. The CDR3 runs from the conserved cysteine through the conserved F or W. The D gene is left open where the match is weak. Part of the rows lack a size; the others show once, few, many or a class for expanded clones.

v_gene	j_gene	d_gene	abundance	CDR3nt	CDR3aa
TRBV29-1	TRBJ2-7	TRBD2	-	TGCAGCGTCCCAAAACGGGGGGACGAGCAGTACTTC	CSVPKRGDEQYF
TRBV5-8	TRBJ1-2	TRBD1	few	TGTGCCAGCAGCTTGCCAGGACAGGGGGGGCATGGCTACACCTTC	CASSLPGQGGHGYTF
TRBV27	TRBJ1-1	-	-	TGTGCCAGCAGTTTAGGGCAGAACACTGAAGCTTTCTTT	CASSLGQNTEAFF
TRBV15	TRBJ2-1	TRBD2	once	TGTGCCACCAGCAGAGGGACTAGCGGGATGTACAATGAGCAGTTCTTC	CATSRGTSGMYNEQFF
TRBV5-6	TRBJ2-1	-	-	TGTGCCAGCAGCGTAGGGGCGGTTGAGCAGTTCTTC	CASSVGAVEQFF
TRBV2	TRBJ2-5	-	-	TGTGCCAGCAGTGCCGGGGACTCAGCGAGGGAGACCCAGTACTTC	CASSAGDSARETQYF
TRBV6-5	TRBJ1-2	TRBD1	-	TGTGCCAGCAGTTATCAGGGGGCCGAGGAGGGCTACACCTTC	CASSYQGAEEGYTF
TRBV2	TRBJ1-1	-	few	TGTGCCAGCACCCTGAACACTGAAGCTTTCTTT	CASTLNTEAFF
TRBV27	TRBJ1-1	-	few	TGTGCCAGCAGTTTGACACCGAACACTGAAGCTTTCTTT	CASSLTPNTEAFF
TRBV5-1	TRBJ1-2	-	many	TGCGCCAGCAGAGGGTCGAACTATGGCTACACCTTC	CASRGSNYGYTF
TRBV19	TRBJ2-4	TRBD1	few	TGTGCCAGTAGTGTTCGGGGACAGGGAAAAAACATTCAGTACTTC	CASSVRGQGKNIQYF
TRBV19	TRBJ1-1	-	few	TGTGCCAGTAGCCCTGGGGGCAGTGAAGCTTTCTTT	CASSPGGSEAFF
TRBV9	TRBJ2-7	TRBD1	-	TGTGCCAGCAGCGCGGGACAGATCTACGAGCAGTACTTC	CASSAGQIYEQYF
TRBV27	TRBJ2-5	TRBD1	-	TGTGCCAGCAGTTTGGTCAGGGGGGAGACCCAGTACTTC	CASSLVRGETQYF
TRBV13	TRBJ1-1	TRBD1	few	TGTGCCAGCAGCCCGCCGACAGGGAGGTCTGAAGCTTTCTTT	CASSPPTGRSEAFF
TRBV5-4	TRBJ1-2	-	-	TGTGCCAGCAGCCCGCTGGGGCGTGGCTACACCTTC	CASSPLGRGYTF
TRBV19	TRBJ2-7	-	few	TGTGCCAGTAGTATAGGCTTGTTTTACGAGCAGTACTTC	CASSIGLFYEQYF
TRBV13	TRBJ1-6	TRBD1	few	TGTGCCAGCAGCGAGGACAGGAACTATAATTCACCCCTCCACTTT	CASSEDRNYNSPLHF
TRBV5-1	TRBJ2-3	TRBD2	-	TGCGCCAGCAGACCAGCGGGGGCCACCACAGATACGCAGTATTTT	CASRPAGATTDTQYF
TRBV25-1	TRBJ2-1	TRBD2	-	TGTGCCAGCAGTGAATCGAGCGGGGGGGCCAACAATGAGCAGTTCTTC	CASSESSGGANNEQFF
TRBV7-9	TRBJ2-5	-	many	TGTGCCAGCAGCTTAGCGCTCACAGCCGAGACCCAGTACTTC	CASSLALTAETQYF
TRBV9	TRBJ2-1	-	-	TGTGCCAGCAGCGCGGACAGCTCCTACAATGAGCAGTTCTTC	CASSADSSYNEQFF
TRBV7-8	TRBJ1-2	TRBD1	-	TGTGCCAGCAGCTCGACAGGGGATTTGTATGGCTACACCTTC	CASSSTGDLYGYTF
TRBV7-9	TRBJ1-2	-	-	TGTGCCAGCACCAACGGGTTATATGGCTACACCTTC	CASTNGLYGYTF
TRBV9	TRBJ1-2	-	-	TGTGCCAGCAGCGGACCTAGGCCGCCGGTCGACTATGGCTACACCTTC	CASSGPRPPVDYGYTF
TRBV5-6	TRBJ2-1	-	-	TGTGCCAGCAGTCCGGAGGCCTACAATGAGCAGTTCTTC	CASSPEAYNEQFF
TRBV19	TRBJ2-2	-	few	TGTGCCAGTAGTATGGCCGGGGAGCTGTTTTTT	CASSMAGELFF
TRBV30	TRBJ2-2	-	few	TGTGCGCATTACGAGACCGGGGAGCTGTTTTTT	CAHYETGELFF
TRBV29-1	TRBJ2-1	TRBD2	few	TGCAGCGTTGCAAGGCCCCGGGGGGAGTTCTTC	CSVARPRGEFF
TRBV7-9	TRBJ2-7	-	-	TGTGCCAGCAGCCCACGAGGGGGGAGCTACGAGCAGTACTTC	CASSPRGGSYEQYF
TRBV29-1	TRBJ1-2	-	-	TGCAGCGTCGGCGACAGCGGCGCAGGCTACACCTTC	CSVGDSGAGYTF
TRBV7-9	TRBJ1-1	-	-	TGTGCCAGCAGCTTAGGTAGAGTGGCTGAAGCTTTCTTT	CASSLGRVAEAFF
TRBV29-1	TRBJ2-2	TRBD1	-	TGCAGCGCCCGGACAGGGAGCACCGGGGAGCTGTTTTTT	CSARTGSTGELFF
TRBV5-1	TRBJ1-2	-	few	TGCGCCAGCAGCTGGGGGTTCGACTATGGCTACACCTTC	CASSWGFDYGYTF
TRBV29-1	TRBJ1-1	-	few	TGCAGCGTTTTAAAAGGGGCAGCGCAAGCTTTCTTT	CSVLKGAAQAFF
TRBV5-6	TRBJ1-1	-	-	TGTGCCAGCAGCTCCAACTCGGGAGAAGCTTTCTTT	CASSSNSGEAFF
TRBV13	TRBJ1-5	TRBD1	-	TGTGCCAGCAGCTTAGGACAGGGGATGAATCAGCCCCAGCATTTT	CASSLGQGMNQPQHF
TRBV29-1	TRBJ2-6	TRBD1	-	TGCAGCGTCCACGGGACAGTTAGCTCTGGGGCCAACGTCCTGACTTTC	CSVHGTVSSGANVLTF
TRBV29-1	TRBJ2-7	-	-	TGCAGCGTCACAGACCTAACCTACGAGCAGTACTTC	CSVTDLTYEQYF
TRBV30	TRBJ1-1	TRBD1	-	TGTGCCTGGAGTGTGGGACAGGGTCCTGAAGCTTTCTTT	CAWSVGQGPEAFF
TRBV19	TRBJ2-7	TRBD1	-	TGTGCCAGTAGTATTTCAGGGGGCAGGGACGAGCAGTACTTC	CASSISGGRDEQYF
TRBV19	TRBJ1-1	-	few	TGTGCCACCATCCGGGGGGATGAAGCTTTCTTT	CATIRGDEAFF
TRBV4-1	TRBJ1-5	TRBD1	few	TGCGCCAGCAGCCAAGATCTGCGGGACAGGGGATATCAGCCCCAGCATTTT	CASSQDLRDRGYQPQHF
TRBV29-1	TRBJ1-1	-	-	TGCAGCGTTGAACCTTCCGATGCTGGAGCTTTCTTT	CSVEPSDAGAFF
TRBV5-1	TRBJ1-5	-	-	TGCGCCAGCAGCTTCACGGGGCATCAGCCCCAGCATTTT	CASSFTGHQPQHF
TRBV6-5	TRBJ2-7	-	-	TGTGCCAGCAGTCAGTCCAACCCCCTCCCTAGCGAGCAGTACTTC	CASSQSNPLPSEQYF
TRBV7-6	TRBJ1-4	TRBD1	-	TGTGCCAGCAGCTCGTCAGGGGGGGTAAAACTGTTTTTT	CASSSSGGVKLFF
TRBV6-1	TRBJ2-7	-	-	TGTGCCAGCACGGGCGGGGACTCCTACGAGCAGTACTTC	CASTGGDSYEQYF
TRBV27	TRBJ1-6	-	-	TGTGCCAGCAGTTTACGGGCAGGAAATTCACCCCTCCACTTT	CASSLRAGNSPLHF
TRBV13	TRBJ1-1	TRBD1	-	TGTGCCAGCAGCTTAGGGAGGGACAGGGCATGGACTGAAGCTTTCTTT	CASSLGRDRAWTEAFF
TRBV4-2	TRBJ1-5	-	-	TGTGCCAGCAGCCCGGGAGAGGGTGCTAGCAATCAGCCCCAGCATTTT	CASSPGEGASNQPQHF
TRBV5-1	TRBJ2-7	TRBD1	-	TGCGCCAGCAGTTCCGGGACAGGGGGATACGAGCAGTACTTC	CASSSGTGGYEQYF
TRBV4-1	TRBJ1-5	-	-	TGCGCCAGCAGCCAGACACAGGGTGGCAATCAGCCCCAGCATTTT	CASSQTQGGNQPQHF
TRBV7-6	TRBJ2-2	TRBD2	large	TGTGCCAGCAGCCCGCGACTAGCGGGGGGGCATAGTAACACCGGGGAGCTGTTTTTT	CASSPRLAGGHSNTGELFF
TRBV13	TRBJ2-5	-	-	TGTGCCAGCAGCTTAGCTTCCAGCCAAGAGACCCAGTACTTC	CASSLASSQETQYF